The 25 T cell receptor beta chains below were found in one sample sequenced in a study of CD8+CD57+ T cells in acquired aplastic anemia. The template used for profiling TCR beta VDJ and CDR3 was genomic DNA. TCRdb ran MiXCR on the reads and lists one entry per CDR3 protein. Of more than 150,000 distinct CDR3 sequences listed, roughly 64% are singletons. Sequenced input: sorted CD4+, CD8+, or CD8+CD57+ T cells (not recorded which) from PBMCs. These receptors originate from a human donor with severe aplastic anemia or a healthy control (not recorded which).

V gene TRBV5-4 combines with J gene TRBJ2-5; D remains ambiguous. V was clipped by 4 bases and J by 0 bases, with 10 bases between them. Germline CDR1 is SGHNT and CDR2 is YYREEE (reference sequence). This CDR3 region has 14 residues. The CDR3 region is CASSRGPNQETQYF. The CDR3 DNA sequence: TGTGCCAGCAGCCGTGGGCCAAACCAAGAGACCCAGTACTTC.

The chain carries TRBV7-9 and TRBJ2-2; D might be TRBD2 (6 bases). The ends were cut back, 6 bases at V and 7 bases at J, with 21 bases in the middle. The CDR3 spans 16 residues. Per the germline V gene, CDR1 is SEHNR and CDR2 is FQNEAQ (reference sequence). This chain's CDR3 is CASRTGSTHANGELFF. The CDR3 bases are TGTGCCAGCAGAACCGGGAGCACCCATGCAAACGGGGAGCTGTTTTTT. Looking up the rest from reference TRBV7-9 and TRBJ2-2 gives the full variable domain: DTGVSQNPRHKITKRGQNVTFRCDPISEHNRLYWYRQTLGQGPEFLTYFQNEAQLEKSRLLSDRFSAERPKGSFSTLEIQRTEQGDSAMYLCASRTGSTHANGELFFGEGSRLTVL.

This chain links TRBV19 with TRBJ2-1; the D gene is possibly TRBD1 (6 bases). CDR1 and CDR2 from the germline V gene are LNHDA and SQIVND (reference sequence). Deletions cut 9 bases from V and 7 bases from J, with 13 bases between. This CDR3 spans 12 amino acids. The CDR3 DNA is TGTGCCAGCGCCGGGACACGAAATGAGCAGTTCTTC. Encoded protein: CASAGTRNEQFF.

V is TRBV5-1 and J is TRBJ2-2; 8 bases fit TRBD2. Germline CDR1 is SGHRS and CDR2 is YFSETQ. V dropped 5 bases and J dropped 5; count of bases not matched to a gene: 14. CDR3 length equals 17 residues. Written as DNA, the CDR3 is TGCGCCAGCAGTTCCAAGTCTAGCGGGCCTAAAACCGGGGAGCTGTTTTTT. Its translation is CASSSKSSGPKTGELFF.

The gene calls are TRBV7-9 and TRBJ2-7; 12 bases align to TRBD1. The CDR3 is 15 residues long. CDR1 SEHNR and CDR2 FQNEAQ come from the germline V gene (reference sequence). Trimming at V came to 4 bases and at J to 0 bases, leaving 1 base not matched to a gene. The DNA for the CDR3 is TGTGCCAGCAGCTCGGGACAGGGGGCCTCCTACGAGCAGTACTTC. Amino acid sequence: CASSSGQGASYEQYF.

Only a few counts were recorded for this clonotype. The V and J genes are TRBV7-9 and TRBJ1-6, with a weak D call TRBD1 (5 bases). V was pared by 6 bases and J by 10 bases, with 16 bases between. This CDR3 has 14 residues. CDR1 and CDR2 from the germline V gene are SEHNR and FQNEAQ (reference sequence). Written as DNA, the CDR3 is TGTGCCAGCAGTCAGAAGGGAAGGGGCTCACCCCTCCACTTT. Translated: CASSQKGRGSPLHF.

The chain uses TRBV10-3 and TRBJ2-1, with 8 bases matching TRBD1. This CDR3 contains 13 residues. V shed 10 bases and J 5 bases; nucleotides not matched to a gene: 7. From germline, CDR1 is ENHRY and CDR2 SYGVKD. CDR3 sequence: CATTTGEHNEQFF. The CDR3 DNA is TGTGCCACCACGACAGGGGAGCACAATGAGCAGTTCTTC.

V gene TRBV10-3 combines with J gene TRBJ2-5; 9 nucleotides agree with TRBD1. J was trimmed by 7 bases and V by 6 bases; bases with no gene match: 12. The germline V gene has CDR1 ENHRY and CDR2 SYGVKD. The CDR3 extends over 15 amino acids. CDR3 protein: CAISPTGGQEGTQYF. The CDR3 DNA follows: TGTGCCATCAGCCCTACAGGGGGCCAAGAGGGGACCCAGTACTTC.

This clonotype appeared many times. The chain combines TRBV19 with TRBJ1-1; D gene ambiguous. V was clipped by 6 bases and J by 5 bases, with 7 bases between them. The CDR3 sequence is 11 residues long. CDR1 is LNHDA, CDR2 SQIVND, per germline (reference sequence). The CDR3 DNA reads as TGTGCCAGTAGGTCCGGGACTGAAGCTTTCTTT. It translates to CASRSGTEAFF.

The chain uses TRBV7-3 and TRBJ1-1; possibly TRBD1 for D (5 bases). Trimming stripped 2 bases from V and 8 bases from J, with 18 bases between. The CDR3 spans 15 residues. Germline-derived CDR1 and CDR2 are SGHTA and FQGTGA. In DNA form, the CDR3 reads TGTGCCAGCAGCTTAGATGGGCCAGGGAAGGGGGAAGCTTTCTTT. Encoded protein: CASSLDGPGKGEAFF.

This clonotype has ten or more counts. The chain couples TRBV11-2 to TRBJ2-7, with TRBD1 matching over 10 bases. Germline-derived CDR1 and CDR2 are SGHAT and FQNNGV. This CDR3 contains 16 residues. J was trimmed by 0 bases and V by 5 bases; bases with no gene match: 7. The CDR3 sequence is CASSPKGTGASYEQYF. The CDR3 nucleotides read TGTGCCAGCAGCCCTAAGGGGACAGGGGCCTCCTACGAGCAGTACTTC.

The gene calls are TRBV29-1 and TRBJ2-6; D call uncertain. Germline assignment: CDR1 SQVTM and CDR2 ANQGSEA. The CDR3 spans 14 residues. V was cut by 1 base and J by 0 bases, with 4 bases left in between. CDR3 region: CSVEGSSGANVLTF. The CDR3 region has the DNA TGCAGCGTTGAAGGCAGCTCTGGGGCCAACGTCCTGACTTTC.

The rearrangement uses TRBV9 and TRBJ2-7; 7 positions match TRBD1. The CDR3 runs to 15 residues. J gave up 2 bases and V 4 bases, and 9 bases lay outside the gene matches. CDR1 SGDLS and CDR2 YYNGEE come from the germline V gene. CDR3 coding DNA: TGTGCCAGCAGCCCGACCGACAGGGATCCCTACGAGCAGTACTTC. Its translation: CASSPTDRDPYEQYF.

This chain joins TRBV6-1 and TRBJ2-7, with TRBD2 matching 11 bases. Per the germline V gene, CDR1 is MNHNS and CDR2 is SASEGT. V dropped 5 bases and J dropped 3; count of bases not matched to a gene: 6. The CDR3 covers 15 residues. The CDR3 sequence: CASSRGTSGNYEQYF. The CDR3 DNA sequence: TGTGCCAGCAGTCGCGGGACTAGCGGCAACTACGAGCAGTACTTC.

This clonotype was seen at least ten times. The CDR3 reads CASSTSASEDYGYTF. For the CDR3, the DNA is TGTGCCAGTAGTACTTCGGCCAGTGAGGACTATGGCTACACCTTC. The rearrangement links TRBV19 to TRBJ1-2; D is uncertain. V was cut by 4 bases and J by 3 bases, with 15 bases left in between. The CDR3 runs to 15 residues. Germline CDR1 LNHDA, CDR2 SQIVND (reference sequence).

This clonotype was seen ten or more times. The rearrangement uses TRBV20-1 and TRBJ1-2, with 11 bases matching TRBD1. The trim removed 7 bases at V and 10 bases at J, leaving 17 bases unmatched. Per germline, CDR1 DFQATT and CDR2 SNEGSKA (reference sequence). The CDR3 contains 15 residues. The CDR3 sequence: CSDPGDPGTGGHYTF. In DNA, the CDR3 is TGCAGTGACCCCGGAGATCCCGGGACAGGGGGACACTACACCTTC.

V usage is TRBV24-1 and J usage is TRBJ1-2; the D gene is possibly TRBD1 (5 bases). Germline CDR1 reads KGHDR; CDR2 reads SFDVKD. Trimming cost V 3 bases and J 0 bases, with 10 bases left between them. This CDR3 has 15 residues. CDR3 nucleotides: TGTGCCACCAGTGATCCGACAGTACCTAACTATGGCTACACCTTC. It translates to CATSDPTVPNYGYTF.

The chain combines TRBV29-1 with TRBJ1-1, with unresolved D. The V end lost 6 bases, the J end lost 1 base, and 15 bases lay between the germline ends. Germline values: CDR1 SQVTM, CDR2 ANQGSEA. CDR3 length: 14 residues. CDR3 in amino acids: CSVRSGSGNTEAFF. The CDR3 region has the DNA TGCAGCGTCCGTTCGGGATCTGGGAACACTGAAGCTTTCTTT.

This chain uses TRBV9 with TRBJ2-5; 14 bases agree with TRBD2. Trimming removed 4 bases from V and 7 bases from J; junction bases left unmatched: 9. The CDR3 is 16 amino acids. CDR1 and CDR2 from the germline V gene are SGDLS and YYNGEE. The CDR3: CASSLEPGTSGGTQYF. The CDR3 DNA reads as TGTGCCAGCAGCCTTGAACCCGGGACTAGCGGGGGGACCCAGTACTTC.

In its sample, this clonotype was seen a few times. This chain uses TRBV24-1 with TRBJ1-2; 11 bases line up with TRBD1. In germline, CDR1 is KGHDR, CDR2 SFDVKD. The CDR3 covers 14 residues. Trimming cost V 2 bases and J 6 bases; bases outside gene matches: 1. As DNA, the CDR3 is TGTGCCACCAGTGATTCGGACAGGGGGCATGGCTACACCTTC. This codes for CATSDSDRGHGYTF.

The rearrangement uses TRBV7-9 and TRBJ1-2, with D possibly being TRBD1 (5 bases). V was clipped by 1 base and J by 8 bases, with 14 bases between them. CDR3 length equals 14 residues. Looked up from germline, CDR1 is SEHNR and CDR2 is FQNEAQ (reference sequence). The CDR3: CASSLEGRVRGYTF. The DNA of the CDR3 is TGTGCCAGCAGCTTAGAGGGCAGGGTGAGGGGCTACACCTTC. Full variable domain (remainder filled in from reference TRBV7-9 and TRBJ1-2): DTGVSQNPRHKITKRGQNVTFRCDPISEHNRLYWYRQTLGQGPEFLTYFQNEAQLEKSRLLSDRFSAERPKGSFSTLEIQRTEQGDSAMYLCASSLEGRVRGYTFGSGTRLTVV.

In its sample, this clonotype was seen a few times. V is TRBV20-1 and J is TRBJ2-7, with a weak D call TRBD2 (5 bases). Between the trimmed V and J ends, which lost 0 bases and 6 bases, there was a span of 9 bases. CDR1 and CDR2 (germline): DFQATT, SNEGSKA (reference sequence). This CDR3 is built from 12 residues. CDR3 loop: CSARELVSEQYF. The CDR3, as DNA: TGCAGTGCTAGAGAACTAGTCTCCGAGCAGTACTTC.

The chain uses TRBV5-1 and TRBJ2-2; the match to TRBD2 covers 7 bases. This CDR3 is built from 15 residues. Germline CDR1 SGHRS, CDR2 YFSETQ. The trim removed 0 bases at V and 3 bases at J, leaving 2 bases unmatched. The CDR3 loop reads CASSLGGGYTGELFF. CDR3 DNA sequence: TGCGCCAGCAGCTTGGGGGGGGGGTACACCGGGGAGCTGTTTTTT.

The sample holds many counts of this clonotype. The CDR3 sequence: CASSQGGRGRTDTQYF. Written as DNA, the CDR3 is TGCGCCAGCAGCCAAGGAGGGAGGGGACGCACAGATACGCAGTATTTT. The genes are TRBV4-1 and TRBJ2-3; TRBD2 matches 7 bases. The junction had 5 bases not matched to a gene; V was cut back by 1 base and J by 1 base. Germline V gives CDR1 MGHRA, CDR2 YSYEKL. The CDR3 has 16 residues.

J is TRBJ2-1 and V is TRBV5-5; D remains ambiguous. Germline V gives CDR1 SGHKS, CDR2 YYEKEE (reference sequence). This CDR3 has 15 amino acids. Trimming removed 4 bases at V and 6 bases at J, with 17 bases between. The CDR3 nucleotides are TGTGCCAGCAGCCAGATACAACGCATCGGCAATGAGCAGTTCTTC. Protein product: CASSQIQRIGNEQFF.